This T cell receptor (beta chain) stems from a study of blood T cell repertoires in COVID-19. As originally analysed: Counts of nucleated cells, estimated from reference gene primer amplification, were obtained. Assay used: immunoSEQ multiplex PCR; TCRdb lists only in-frame clones, some missing. The DNA gave D and trimming, while V, J and clone size come from that table. The sample lists 55,000 to 70,000 clones, 81% occurring once. The CDR3 extends over 13 amino acids. From germline, CDR1 is PRHDT and CDR2 FYEKMQ (reference sequence). The V gene lost 0 bases and the J gene lost 5 bases, with 7 bases spanning the gap.

Sequenced sample: peripheral blood. The chain recombines TRBV13 with TRBJ1-2; D is ambiguous. The receptor was derived from an elderly man with acute or convalescent COVID-19. The chain's CDR3 is CASSLGASYGYTF. CDR3 in DNA: TGTGCCAGCAGCTTAGGCGCGTCTTATGGCTACACCTTC.